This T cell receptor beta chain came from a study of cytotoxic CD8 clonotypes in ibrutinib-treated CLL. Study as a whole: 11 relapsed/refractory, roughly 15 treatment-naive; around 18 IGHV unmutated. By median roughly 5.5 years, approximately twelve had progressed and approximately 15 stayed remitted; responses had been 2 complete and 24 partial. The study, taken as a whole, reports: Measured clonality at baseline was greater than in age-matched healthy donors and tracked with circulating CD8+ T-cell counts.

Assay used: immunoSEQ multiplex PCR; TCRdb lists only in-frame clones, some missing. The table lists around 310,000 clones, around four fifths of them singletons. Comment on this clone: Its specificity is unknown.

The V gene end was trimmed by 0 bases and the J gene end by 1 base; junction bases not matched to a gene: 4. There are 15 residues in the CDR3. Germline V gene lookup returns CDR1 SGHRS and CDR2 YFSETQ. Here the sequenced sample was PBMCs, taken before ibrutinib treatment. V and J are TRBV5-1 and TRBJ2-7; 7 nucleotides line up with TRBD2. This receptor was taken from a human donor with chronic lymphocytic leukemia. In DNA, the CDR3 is TGCGCCAGCAGCTTGGGTTCTAGCGGTTCCTACGAGCAGTACTTC. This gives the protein CASSLGSSGSYEQYF.